This passage covers 21 T cell receptor beta chains from one sample sequenced in a study of blood T cell repertoires in COVID-19. Only in-frame clones appear in the TCRdb table, and some are missing; sequencing was by immunoSEQ multiplex PCR. Among roughly 190,000 clones listed, 70% to 90% were seen once. The sequencing input was peripheral blood. These receptors were obtained from a woman in her fifties or sixties with COVID-19, enrolled during active disease.

The chain couples TRBV6-2 or TRBV6-3 to TRBJ2-3, with a possible D match to TRBD1 (6 bases). The CDR3 sequence is 16 residues long. CDR1 MNHEY and CDR2 SVGEGT come from the germline V gene. Trimming took off 2 bases at V and 0 bases at J, with 12 bases between the two ends. This CDR3 reads CASSYQQGTSTDTQYF. CDR3 DNA sequence: TGTGCCAGCAGTTACCAACAGGGTACTAGCACAGATACGCAGTATTTT.

Only one count was recorded for this clone. The chain links TRBV7-9 to TRBJ2-6; 10 bases fit TRBD1. The CDR3 is made up of 18 amino acids. J gave up 0 bases and V 5 bases, and 7 bases lay outside the gene matches. Looked up from germline, CDR1 is SEHNR and CDR2 is FQNEAQ (reference sequence). The CDR3 coding sequence is TGTGCCAGCAGCCAGGGACAGGGGCTCAGCTCTGGGGCCAACGTCCTGACTTTC. It is translated as CASSQGQGLSSGANVLTF.

The rearrangement joins TRBV7-9 to TRBJ2-1; perhaps TRBD1 as D (5 bases). This CDR3 is 15 amino acids long. The germline V and J ends were trimmed by 3 bases and 0 bases, with 9 bases remaining between them. The V gene's germline CDR1 is SEHNR and CDR2 FQNEAQ (reference sequence). The CDR3: CASSFDSSSYNEQFF. The CDR3 bases are TGTGCCAGCAGCTTTGACAGCAGCTCCTACAATGAGCAGTTCTTC.

This chain connects TRBV4-3 to TRBJ2-1, with 10 bases that match TRBD2. Unmatched junction bases numbered 3, after V lost 0 bases and J lost 1 base. The CDR3 length is 17 residues. Germline-derived CDR1 and CDR2 are LGHNA and YSLEER. The CDR3: CASSQDNSGRSYNEQFF. CDR3 nucleotide sequence: TGCGCCAGCAGCCAAGATAATAGCGGGAGGTCCTACAATGAGCAGTTCTTC.

The genes are TRBV5-1 and TRBJ2-7, with TRBD1 matching 8 bases. The germline V gene has CDR1 SGHRS and CDR2 YFSETQ. J lost 5 bases, V lost 5 bases, and 9 bases had no gene match. This CDR3 comprises 14 residues. CDR3 in amino acids: CASSSGQGMNEQYF. The CDR3 DNA sequence: TGCGCCAGCAGTTCCGGACAGGGAATGAACGAGCAGTACTTC.

J is TRBJ1-1 and V is TRBV5-4; 8 nucleotides line up with TRBD1. CDR1 and CDR2 from the germline V gene are SGHNT and YYREEE (reference sequence). Trimming cost V 0 bases and J 5 bases; bases outside gene matches: 9. CDR3 length: 16 amino acids. The CDR3 protein is CASSLAGAGGLTEAFF. In nucleotides, the CDR3 is TGTGCCAGCAGCTTGGCGGGGGCAGGGGGCTTAACTGAAGCTTTCTTT.

The V call is TRBV6-5, the J call TRBJ1-1, with 7 bases aligning to TRBD1. Trimming removed 8 bases from V and 5 bases from J; junction bases left unmatched: 8. CDR1 is MNHEY, CDR2 SVGAGI, per germline. CDR3 length: 13 amino acids. The CDR3 DNA is TGTGCCAGCGGAAGGGGGCAGGGGACTGAAGCTTTCTTT. The encoded protein is CASGRGQGTEAFF.

This chain links TRBV14 with TRBJ1-2; weak D call: TRBD1 (5 bases). Trimming removed 0 bases from V and 8 bases from J, with 10 bases in between. The CDR3 loop spans 13 amino acids. The germline CDR1 and CDR2 sequences are SGHDN and FVKESK. CDR3 in amino acids: CASSQEGWGGYTF. The CDR3 coding sequence is TGTGCCAGCAGCCAAGAAGGCTGGGGCGGCTACACCTTC.

This rearrangement joins TRBV3-1 (or the pseudogene TRBV3-2) to TRBJ2-7; D is unclear. Germline V CDR1 and CDR2: LGHDT, YNNKEL (reference sequence). Between the trimmed V and J ends, which lost 2 bases and 1 base, there was a span of 15 bases. The CDR3 runs to 16 residues. The CDR3 nucleotides read TGTGCCAGCAGCCAACCCCTCTGGTCGGGTTCCTACGAGCAGTACTTC. It specifies CASSQPLWSGSYEQYF.

This rearrangement joins TRBV6-4 to TRBJ2-7; 11 nucleotides align to TRBD2. CDR3 length: 15 residues. The V gene end was trimmed by 2 bases and the J gene end by 5 bases; junction bases not matched to a gene: 5. Per the germline V gene, CDR1 is MRHNA and CDR2 is SNTAGT. CDR3 sequence reads: CASSDLAGGSDEQYF. The CDR3 nucleotides are TGTGCCAGCAGTGACCTAGCGGGAGGCTCAGACGAGCAGTACTTC.

The V gene is TRBV7-8, the J gene TRBJ2-3; 7 bases fit TRBD2. V lost 1 base, J lost 5 bases, and 6 bases stayed unmatched. In germline, CDR1 is SGHVS, CDR2 FQNEAQ. This CDR3 spans 15 amino acids. DNA for the CDR3: TGTGCCAGCAGCTTAGGCGGGAGTGTAGGAGATACGCAGTATTTT. Amino acids: CASSLGGSVGDTQYF.

The V gene is TRBV21-1, the J gene TRBJ2-7; the table's TRBD1 call for D was not verified on the DNA. TRBV21-1 is annotated as a pseudogene. This CDR3 region has 14 residues. The CDR3 spells CASSKGQGHYEQYF. CDR3 coding DNA: TGTGCCAGCAGCAAAGGGCAGGGCCACTACGAGCAGTACTTC.

This clone appeared once. The chain links TRBV13 to TRBJ1-1; 8 bases map to TRBD1. Germline CDR1 and CDR2: PRHDT and FYEKMQ (reference sequence). The CDR3 extends over 14 amino acids. J lost 4 bases, V lost 5 bases, and 6 bases had no gene match. The CDR3 sequence is CASSPRDRGTEAFF. The CDR3 DNA follows: TGTGCCAGCAGCCCGAGAGACAGGGGCACTGAAGCTTTCTTT.

The chain uses TRBV18 and TRBJ2-5, with D tentatively TRBD2 (5 bases). Germline-derived CDR1 and CDR2 are KGHSH and LQKENI. The CDR3 contains 14 residues. V lost 2 bases and J lost 2, with 9 bases in between. CDR3 in DNA: TGTGCCAGCTCACCATTCCGGGGTCAAGAGACCCAGTACTTC. This sequence encodes CASSPFRGQETQYF.

The chain couples TRBV28 to TRBJ2-5; 7 bases fit TRBD2. The CDR3 spans 15 residues. V shed 4 bases, J shed 5 bases, and the junction held 10 bases outside the gene matches. The germline gives CDR1 MDHEN, CDR2 SYDVKM. Written as DNA, the CDR3 is TGTGCCAGCAGTTCCACCAAGCGGGGCGTGGAGACCCAGTACTTC. As protein: CASSSTKRGVETQYF.

The CDR3 loop reads CATSRGGGGTGELFF. The CDR3, as DNA: TGTGCCACCAGCAGAGGAGGGGGCGGTACCGGGGAGCTGTTTTTT. The genes are TRBV15 and TRBJ2-2, with 7 bases lining up with TRBD1. In germline, CDR1 is LNHNV, CDR2 YYDKDF (reference sequence). The CDR3 runs to 15 residues. V lost 1 base to trimming and J lost 5 bases; unmatched junction nucleotides: 4.

This chain uses TRBV27 with TRBJ2-7; D may be TRBD2 (5 bases). V gave up 5 bases and J gave up 7 bases, with 15 bases separating them. Germline V gene sequence: CDR1 MNHEY, CDR2 SMNVEV (reference sequence). CDR3 size: 13 residues. CDR3 sequence: CASSLPDWREQYF. As DNA, the CDR3 is TGTGCCAGCAGTCTCCCCGACTGGAGGGAGCAGTACTTC.

This clone has only a few counts. J is TRBJ1-2 and V is TRBV24-1; tentative D call: TRBD1 (6 bases). Trimming pared 4 bases from V and 8 bases from J, leaving 13 bases between. Germline CDR1 reads KGHDR; CDR2 reads SFDVKD. CDR3 length: 13 residues. The CDR3 sequence is CATSDRYRVGYTF. As DNA, the CDR3 is TGTGCCACCAGTGACAGATACAGGGTCGGCTACACCTTC.

This clone appeared once. The gene calls are TRBV4-3 and TRBJ2-5; TRBD2 agrees at 14 bases. The ends lost 1 base at V and 5 bases at J; junction bases unmatched: 6. The germline CDR1 and CDR2 sequences are LGHNA and YSLEER. The CDR3 contains 17 residues. The DNA of the CDR3 is TGCGCCAGCAGCCAAGGACTAGCGGGAGGGCCGGGGGAGACCCAGTACTTC. Protein sequence: CASSQGLAGGPGETQYF.

V gene TRBV4-3 combines with J gene TRBJ2-7, with D perhaps matching TRBD2 (6 bases). Germline V gene sequence: CDR1 LGHNA, CDR2 YSLEER. The V end was cut by 1 base, the J end by 0 bases, with 10 bases between. The CDR3 consists of 15 residues. The DNA of the CDR3 is TGCGCCAGCAGCCAAGTGCGGGAAAGCTCCTACGAGCAGTACTTC. Translation gives CASSQVRESSYEQYF.

V and J are TRBV28 and TRBJ2-7, with 11 positions matching TRBD2. CDR3 length: 15 amino acids. The junction had 13 bases not matched to a gene; V was cut back by 8 bases and J by 7 bases. CDR1 is MDHEN, CDR2 SYDVKM, per germline. The CDR3 coding sequence is TGTGCCAGCCAAAAAGGCCTAGCGGGAGGTACTGAGCAGTACTTC. Its protein is CASQKGLAGGTEQYF.